These 32 T cell receptor beta chains came from one sample sequenced in a study of CD4 T cells in relation to SARS-CoV-2 and coronaviruses. TCRdb keeps only in-frame clones here, not all; method: immunoSEQ multiplex PCR. The data hold around 41,000 clones, with 84% observed a single time. The antigens of these receptors remain unknown. Sequencing was done on a sample of naive CD4+ T cells from PBMCs, cultured in vitro. Subset indicated: naive CD4+ T cells isolated by negative enrichment. The receptor set was obtained from an adult with COVID-19.

V and J are TRBV4-2 and TRBJ2-4, with D perhaps TRBD2 (6 bases). Germline V gives CDR1 LGHNA, CDR2 YNFKEQ. The CDR3 is made up of 18 amino acids. V was trimmed by 1 base and J by 7 bases, leaving 23 bases between them. The chain's CDR3 is CASSQGGVIPGRRNIQYF. In nucleotides, the CDR3 is TGTGCCAGCAGCCAAGGGGGGGTAATACCGGGACGGCGGAACATTCAGTACTTC.

V usage is TRBV12-3 or TRBV12-4 and J usage is TRBJ1-2, with D unresolved. The ends were cut back, 6 bases at V and 8 bases at J, with 13 bases in the middle. The CDR3 runs 12 residues. The CDR3 nucleotides read TGTGCCAGCAGCCTCGACGCGTTAGGCTACACCTTC. It specifies CASSLDALGYTF.

The chain uses TRBV24-1 and TRBJ2-1, with 7 bases identical to TRBD2. CDR1 is KGHDR, CDR2 SFDVKD, per germline. Germline trimming cut 3 bases from V and 6 bases from J; bases unmatched to any gene: 4. The CDR3 runs 14 residues. As DNA, the CDR3 is TGTGCCACCAGTGATCCTAGCGGAGCCAATGAGCAGTTCTTC. Translation gives CATSDPSGANEQFF.

V and J are TRBV5-1 and TRBJ2-2; 10 positions match TRBD2. CDR1 SGHRS and CDR2 YFSETQ come from the germline V gene. The CDR3 runs to 16 residues. Trimming removed 0 bases from V and 4 bases from J; junction bases left unmatched: 3. The DNA for the CDR3 is TGCGCCAGCAGCTTGGGGACTAGCGGAGGCACCGGGGAGCTGTTTTTT. Translated, it gives CASSLGTSGGTGELFF.

The chain links TRBV6-2 or TRBV6-3 to TRBJ2-3; 8 nucleotides align to TRBD2. Trimming took 6 bases from V and 4 from J; bases not matched to a gene: 12. This CDR3 comprises 16 residues. Per germline, CDR1 MNHEY and CDR2 SVGEGT. CDR3 DNA sequence: TGTGCCAGCAGCCCTAATAGCGGGATTCCCTCAGATACGCAGTATTTT. It specifies CASSPNSGIPSDTQYF.

This clone has only a few counts. The J gene is TRBJ1-5, the V gene TRBV19; TRBD1 agrees at 9 bases. V dropped 5 bases and J dropped 7; count of bases not matched to a gene: 3. The germline gives CDR1 LNHDA, CDR2 SQIVND (reference sequence). The CDR3 is 13 amino acids. The CDR3 nucleotides are TGTGCCAGTAGTGGGACAGGGCAGCAGCCCCAGCATTTT. Protein sequence: CASSGTGQQPQHF.

The chain has TRBV29-1 and TRBJ2-1, with 8 bases identical to TRBD1. Germline CDR1 is SQVTM and CDR2 is ANQGSEA. This CDR3 is 15 amino acids long. V shed 0 bases and J 8 bases; nucleotides not matched to a gene: 9. CDR3 protein: CSVEDLAGGWDEQFF. CDR3 coding DNA: TGCAGCGTTGAAGATCTGGCAGGGGGCTGGGATGAGCAGTTCTTC.

J is TRBJ2-5 and V is TRBV18; 8 nucleotides line up with TRBD1. Germline values: CDR1 KGHSH, CDR2 LQKENI. CDR3 length: 15 amino acids. Trimming cost V 4 bases and J 3 bases; bases outside gene matches: 7. CDR3 sequence reads: CASSLTGASEETQYF. The CDR3 coding sequence is TGTGCCAGCTCACTGACAGGGGCTTCCGAAGAGACCCAGTACTTC.

This clone showed up just a few times. The chain joins TRBV6-5 to TRBJ2-7; D is possibly TRBD2 (6 bases). V lost 2 bases to trimming and J lost 0 bases, with 11 bases between them. CDR1 and CDR2 (germline): MNHEY, SVGAGI. CDR3 size: 15 residues. CDR3 in amino acids: CASSYRDSNSYEQYF. Written as DNA, the CDR3 is TGTGCCAGCAGTTACCGGGACTCGAACTCCTACGAGCAGTACTTC.

The chain combines TRBV13 with TRBJ2-3; 10 nucleotides match TRBD1. This CDR3 comprises 15 residues. Germline assignment: CDR1 PRHDT and CDR2 FYEKMQ (reference sequence). V trimming: 4 bases; J trimming: 6 bases; junction bases outside the gene matches: 7. The CDR3 region is CASSSGTGVVDTQYF. The CDR3 bases are TGTGCCAGCAGCTCCGGGACAGGGGTGGTGGATACGCAGTATTTT.

This chain uses TRBV6-2 or TRBV6-3 with TRBJ1-1, with no clear D. Germline-derived CDR1 and CDR2 are MNHEY and SVGEGT. This CDR3 has 18 amino acids. V shed 2 bases and J shed 1 base, with 20 bases lying between them. The chain's CDR3 is CASSYGPTRPFQNTEAFF. CDR3 DNA: TGTGCCAGCAGTTACGGTCCGACACGACCATTCCAGAACACTGAAGCTTTCTTT.

V is TRBV15 and J is TRBJ1-5, with 7 positions matching TRBD1. Germline CDR1 reads LNHNV; CDR2 reads YYDKDF (reference sequence). The V gene end was trimmed by 2 bases and the J gene end by 5 bases; junction bases not matched to a gene: 6. The CDR3 runs 15 residues. CDR3 in DNA: TGTGCCACCAGCAGAAACGGACAGGTTGATCAGCCCCAGCATTTT. Translating it yields CATSRNGQVDQPQHF.

The chain recombines TRBV6-5 with TRBJ2-3; D is ambiguous. The V end lost 7 bases, the J end lost 0 bases, and 14 bases lay between the germline ends. The CDR3 contains 15 residues. Germline loops: CDR1 MNHEY, CDR2 SVGAGI. This CDR3 reads CASTKRRMSTDTQYF. The CDR3 nucleotides are TGTGCCAGCACGAAGCGCAGAATGAGCACAGATACGCAGTATTTT.

This chain links TRBV6-5 with TRBJ2-5, with 11 positions matching TRBD2. The CDR3 is made up of 14 amino acids. Germline CDR1 MNHEY, CDR2 SVGAGI. Trimming took 6 bases from V and 3 from J; bases not matched to a gene: 3. The CDR3 sequence is CASRTLAGEETQYF. The CDR3 DNA follows: TGTGCCAGCAGGACACTAGCGGGGGAAGAGACCCAGTACTTC.

J is TRBJ2-2 and V is TRBV6-5; 7 bases are shared with TRBD2. The V segment lost 6 bases and the J segment 7 bases; nucleotides outside the gene matches: 11. Germline values: CDR1 MNHEY, CDR2 SVGAGI. The length of the CDR3 is 15 residues. CDR3 nucleotide sequence: TGTGCCAGCAGCCCCGGACTAGGTACAAGCGGGGAGCTGTTTTTT. It encodes CASSPGLGTSGELFF.

CDR3 loop: CASSFDRGYQETQYF. CDR3 coding DNA: TGTGCCAGCAGCTTTGACAGGGGGTACCAAGAGACCCAGTACTTC. This sequence joins TRBV7-2 and TRBJ2-5; 9 nucleotides align to TRBD1. V was pared by 3 bases and J by 0 bases, with 2 bases of the junction left unmatched. Germline loops: CDR1 SGHTA, CDR2 FQGNSA. The CDR3 covers 15 residues.

The V call is TRBV5-4, the J call TRBJ1-2; TRBD1 matches at 8 bases. The CDR3 contains 13 residues. Germline trimming cut 4 bases from V and 3 bases from J; bases unmatched to any gene: 2. Germline lookup yields CDR1 SGHNT and CDR2 YYREEE (reference sequence). The CDR3 spells CASSQDRDYGYTF. The CDR3 DNA is TGTGCCAGCAGCCAGGACAGGGACTATGGCTACACCTTC.

This chain uses TRBV6-8 with TRBJ2-2, with D perhaps TRBD1 or TRBD2 (5 bases each). V lost 4 bases and J 7 bases, leaving 7 bases between the germline ends. The CDR3 contains 12 residues. Per the germline V gene, CDR1 is MNHGY and CDR2 is SAAAGT. CDR3 nucleotides: TGTGCCAGCAGTTTGGGGGTCGGGGAGCTGTTTTTT. It translates to CASSLGVGELFF.

The rearrangement links TRBV7-8 to TRBJ2-3, with D possibly matching TRBD2 (5 bases). The V end was cut by 0 bases, the J end by 4 bases, with 11 bases between. CDR3 size: 15 residues. Germline CDR1 is SGHVS and CDR2 is FQNEAQ. This CDR3 is CASSLAELGADTQYF. CDR3 sequence (DNA): TGTGCCAGCAGCTTAGCCGAGTTGGGAGCAGATACGCAGTATTTT.

The V gene is TRBV9, the J gene TRBJ2-1, with TRBD1 identical over 12 bases. After removal of 2 bases from V and 2 bases from J, the junction contained 14 bases not matched to a gene. This CDR3 has 20 amino acids. Germline CDR1 is SGDLS and CDR2 is YYNGEE. This chain's CDR3 is CASSVAGTGGPQTAYNEQFF. DNA of the CDR3: TGTGCCAGCAGCGTGGCGGGGACAGGGGGCCCTCAAACCGCCTACAATGAGCAGTTCTTC.

This chain connects TRBV7-8 to TRBJ2-1; D is perhaps TRBD1 (5 bases). This CDR3 is 16 amino acids long. Germline V gives CDR1 SGHVS, CDR2 FQNEAQ. Trimming pared 5 bases from V and 7 bases from J, leaving 21 bases between. CDR3 sequence (DNA): TGTGCCAGCAGCATAACGCGCCAGGGCATTCGGAATGAGCAGTTCTTC. Its translation is CASSITRQGIRNEQFF. The full variable domain, with the rest looked up from reference TRBV7-8 and TRBJ2-1, is GAGVSQSPRYKVAKRGQDVALRCDPISGHVSLFWYQQALGQGPEFLTYFQNEAQLDKSGLPSDRFFAERPEGSVSTLKIQRTQQEDSAVYLCASSITRQGIRNEQFFGPGTRLTVL.

In this sample, this clone turned up once. The J gene is TRBJ2-2, the V gene TRBV6-2 or TRBV6-3, with 8 nucleotides matching TRBD1. Germline V gene sequence: CDR1 MNHEY, CDR2 SVGEGT. The CDR3 spans 15 residues. After removal of 7 bases from V and 4 bases from J, the junction contained 8 bases not matched to a gene. The CDR3 sequence is CASIPGGAGTGELFF. In DNA, the CDR3 is TGTGCCAGCATCCCAGGGGGCGCGGGCACCGGGGAGCTGTTTTTT.

The rearrangement links TRBV4-3 to TRBJ2-1; D might be TRBD1 or TRBD2, each matching 5 bases. The CDR3 totals 13 residues. Germline loops: CDR1 LGHNA, CDR2 YSLEER. Trimming left V 0 bases short and J 9 bases short, with 9 bases between. The CDR3 DNA is TGCGCCAGCAGCCAAGATTGGGGGACTGAGCAGTTCTTC. It codes for CASSQDWGTEQFF.

The chain carries TRBV28 and TRBJ1-5; the D gene is possibly TRBD1 (5 bases). The V gene's germline CDR1 is MDHEN and CDR2 SYDVKM. The CDR3 runs to 17 residues. V gave up 5 bases and J gave up 0 bases, with 17 bases separating them. CDR3 in DNA: TGTGCCAGCAGTAAAATCGGGACGCGGATTAGCAATCAGCCCCAGCATTTT. Translating gives CASSKIGTRISNQPQHF. The full variable domain, with the rest looked up from reference TRBV28 and TRBJ1-5, is DVKVTQSSRYLVKRTGEKVFLECVQDMDHENMFWYRQDPGLGLRLIYFSYDVKMKEKGDIPEGYSVSREKKERFSLILESASTNQTSMYLCASSKIGTRISNQPQHFGDGTRLSIL.

The chain employs TRBV5-1 and TRBJ2-5; weak D call: TRBD2 (5 bases). Trimming took off 0 bases at V and 4 bases at J, with 16 bases between the two ends. The CDR3 loop spans 16 amino acids. Looked up from germline, CDR1 is SGHRS and CDR2 is YFSETQ. CDR3 amino acids: CASSLAGSVVRETQYF. CDR3 coding DNA: TGCGCCAGCAGCTTGGCGGGTAGCGTGGTTAGAGAGACCCAGTACTTC.

This clone was picked up one time. The genes are TRBV3-1 (or the pseudogene TRBV3-2) and TRBJ2-7; 10 bases match TRBD2. Germline V gives CDR1 LGHDT, CDR2 YNNKEL (reference sequence). This CDR3 has 17 amino acids. The V segment lost 2 bases and the J segment 0 bases; nucleotides outside the gene matches: 7. This chain's CDR3 is CASSQRTSGSSSYEQYF. CDR3 coding DNA: TGTGCCAGCAGCCAAAGGACTAGCGGAAGTAGCTCCTACGAGCAGTACTTC.

In DNA form, the CDR3 reads TGCAGCGTTCATGAGCTAGCGGGAGGCTGGGATGAGCAGTTCTTC. Amino acids: CSVHELAGGWDEQFF. The rearrangement joins TRBV29-1 to TRBJ2-1; 11 bases are shared with TRBD2. Germline V gene data show CDR1 as SQVTM and CDR2 as ANQGSEA. The CDR3 totals 15 residues. The J segment lost 8 bases and the V segment lost 5 bases, leaving 11 bases of the junction unmatched.

This CDR3 is CASSYPGTSGRDEQFF. The CDR3 DNA reads as TGTGCCAGCAGTTACCCGGGGACTAGCGGGAGGGATGAGCAGTTCTTC. The rearrangement uses TRBV6-2 or TRBV6-3 and TRBJ2-1; 16 bases line up with TRBD2. This CDR3 spans 16 amino acids. Germline V CDR1 and CDR2: MNHEY, SVGEGT. Trimming removed 2 bases from V and 8 bases from J; junction bases left unmatched: 3.

CDR3 residues: CASRHDTSYEQYF. CDR3 in DNA: TGCGCCAGCAGGCATGACACTTCCTACGAGCAGTACTTC. The chain couples TRBV5-1 to TRBJ2-7; no definite D call. Germline V gene data show CDR1 as SGHRS and CDR2 as YFSETQ. The CDR3 length is 13 residues. Trimming removed 5 bases from V and 1 base from J, with 10 bases in between. Full variable domain (rest looked up from reference TRBV5-1 and TRBJ2-7): KAGVTQTPRYLIKTRGQQVTLSCSPISGHRSVSWYQQTPGQGLQFLFEYFSETQRNKGNFPGRFSGRQFSNSRSEMNVSTLELGDSALYLCASRHDTSYEQYFGPGTRLTVT.

The V and J genes are TRBV4-1 and TRBJ1-1; tentatively, D is TRBD1 (5 bases). The germline V gene has CDR1 MGHRA and CDR2 YSYEKL. Trimming shortened V by 1 base and J by 7 bases, and 13 bases separated the two germline ends. CDR3 length: 14 residues. CDR3 in DNA: TGCGCCAGCAGCCAAGTCACAGGTTTCTTTGAAGCTTTCTTT. Translating it yields CASSQVTGFFEAFF.

V and J are TRBV5-1 and TRBJ2-1, with TRBD2 identical over 12 bases. Germline V gene data show CDR1 as SGHRS and CDR2 as YFSETQ. With 0 bases clipped from V and 0 bases from J, the junction kept 4 bases outside the gene matches. There are 18 residues in the CDR3. The CDR3 sequence: CASSLGTSGMSSYNEQFF. The CDR3 DNA reads TGCGCCAGCAGCTTGGGGACTAGCGGGATGAGCTCCTACAATGAGCAGTTCTTC.

The V gene is TRBV12-3 or TRBV12-4, the J gene TRBJ1-4, with D possibly matching TRBD1 (5 bases). Trimming took off 5 bases at V and 6 bases at J, with 10 bases between the two ends. The CDR3 loop spans 13 amino acids. The CDR3 DNA sequence: TGTGCCAGCAGTCGGACACGGGATGAAAAACTGTTTTTT. It yields the protein CASSRTRDEKLFF.